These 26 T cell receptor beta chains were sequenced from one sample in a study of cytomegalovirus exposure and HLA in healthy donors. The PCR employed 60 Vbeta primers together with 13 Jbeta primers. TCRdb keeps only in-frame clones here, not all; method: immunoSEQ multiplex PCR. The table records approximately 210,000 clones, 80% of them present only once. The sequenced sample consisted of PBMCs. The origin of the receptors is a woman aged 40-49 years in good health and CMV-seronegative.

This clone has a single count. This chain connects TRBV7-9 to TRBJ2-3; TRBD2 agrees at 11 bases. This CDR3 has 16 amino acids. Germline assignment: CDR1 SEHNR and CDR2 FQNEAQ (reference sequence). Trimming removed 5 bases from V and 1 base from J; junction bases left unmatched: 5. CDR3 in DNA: TGTGCCAGCAGCCCTGGACTAGCGGGCCGCACAGATACGCAGTATTTT. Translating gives CASSPGLAGRTDTQYF.

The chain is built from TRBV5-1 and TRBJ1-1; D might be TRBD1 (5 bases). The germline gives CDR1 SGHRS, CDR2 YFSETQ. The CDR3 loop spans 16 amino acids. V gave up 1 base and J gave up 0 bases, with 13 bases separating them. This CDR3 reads CASSLTGTYLNTEAFF. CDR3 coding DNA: TGCGCCAGCAGCTTGACAGGAACCTACTTGAACACTGAAGCTTTCTTT.

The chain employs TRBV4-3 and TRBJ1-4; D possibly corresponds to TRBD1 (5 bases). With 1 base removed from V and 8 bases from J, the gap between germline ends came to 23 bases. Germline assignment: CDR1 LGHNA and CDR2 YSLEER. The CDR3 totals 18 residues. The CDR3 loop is CASSQAPTGAWEGEKLFF. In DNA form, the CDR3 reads TGCGCCAGCAGCCAAGCTCCTACGGGTGCGTGGGAGGGGGAAAAACTGTTTTTT.

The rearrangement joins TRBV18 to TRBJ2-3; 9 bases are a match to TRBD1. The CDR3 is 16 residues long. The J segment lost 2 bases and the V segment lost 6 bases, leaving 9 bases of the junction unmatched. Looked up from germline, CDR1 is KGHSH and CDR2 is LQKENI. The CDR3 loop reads CASSRTGERATDTQYF. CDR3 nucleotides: TGTGCCAGCTCTAGGACAGGGGAAAGGGCCACAGATACGCAGTATTTT.

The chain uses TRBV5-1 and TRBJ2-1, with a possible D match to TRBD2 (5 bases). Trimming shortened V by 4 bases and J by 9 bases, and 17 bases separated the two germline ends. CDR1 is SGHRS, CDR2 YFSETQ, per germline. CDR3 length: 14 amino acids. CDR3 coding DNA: TGCGCCAGCAGCCCCGGCGAGCGGATCATTGAGCAGTTCTTC. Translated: CASSPGERIIEQFF.

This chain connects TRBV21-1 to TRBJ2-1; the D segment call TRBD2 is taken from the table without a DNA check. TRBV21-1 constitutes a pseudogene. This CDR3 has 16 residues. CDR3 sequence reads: CASSPFEVVCLNEQFF. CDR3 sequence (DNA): TGTGCCAGCAGCCCTTTTGAGGTAGTATGTCTCAATGAGCAGTTCTTC.

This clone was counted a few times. CDR3 DNA: TGCAGCGTTGAAATCCCCTATACTGGGACAGGGAGTGGAAACACCATATATTTT. Its translation is CSVEIPYTGTGSGNTIYF. The V call is TRBV29-1, the J call TRBJ1-3; 9 bases agree with TRBD1. The CDR3 spans 18 residues. Germline CDR1 SQVTM, CDR2 ANQGSEA. With 2 bases clipped from V and 3 bases from J, the junction kept 14 bases outside the gene matches.

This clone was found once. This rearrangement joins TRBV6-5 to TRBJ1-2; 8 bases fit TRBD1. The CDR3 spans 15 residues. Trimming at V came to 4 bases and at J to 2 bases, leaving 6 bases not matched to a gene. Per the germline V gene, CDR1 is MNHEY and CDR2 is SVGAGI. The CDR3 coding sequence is TGTGCCAGCAGTTCTTGGAACAGGGGGAACTATGGCTACACCTTC. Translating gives CASSSWNRGNYGYTF.

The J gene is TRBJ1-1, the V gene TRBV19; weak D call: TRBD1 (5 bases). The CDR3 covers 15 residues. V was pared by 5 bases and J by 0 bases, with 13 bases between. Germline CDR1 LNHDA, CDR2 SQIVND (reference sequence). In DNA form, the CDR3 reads TGTGCCAGTAGTTGGGGCCAGGTCGTGAACACTGAAGCTTTCTTT. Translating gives CASSWGQVVNTEAFF.

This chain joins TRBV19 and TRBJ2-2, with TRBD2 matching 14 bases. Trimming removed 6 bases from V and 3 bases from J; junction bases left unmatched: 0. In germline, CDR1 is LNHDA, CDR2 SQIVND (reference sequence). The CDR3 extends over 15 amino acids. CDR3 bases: TGTGCCAGTAGGGGACTAGCGGGGGACACCGGGGAGCTGTTTTTT. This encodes CASRGLAGDTGELFF.

The CDR3 region has the DNA TGTGCCAGCAGCGCGGACATCGGCCACGACAATGAGCAGTTCTTC. Residues: CASSADIGHDNEQFF. The V call is TRBV9, the J call TRBJ2-1, with D maybe TRBD1 (5 bases). The CDR3 runs 15 residues. V lost 3 bases and J lost 5, with 15 bases in between. CDR1 and CDR2 (germline): SGDLS, YYNGEE.

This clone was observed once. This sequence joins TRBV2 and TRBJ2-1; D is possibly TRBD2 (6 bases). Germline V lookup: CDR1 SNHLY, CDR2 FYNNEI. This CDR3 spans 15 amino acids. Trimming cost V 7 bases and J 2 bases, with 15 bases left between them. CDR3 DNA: TGTGCCAGCACCTCAGGGCTAGCGACCTACAATGAGCAGTTCTTC. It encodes CASTSGLATYNEQFF.

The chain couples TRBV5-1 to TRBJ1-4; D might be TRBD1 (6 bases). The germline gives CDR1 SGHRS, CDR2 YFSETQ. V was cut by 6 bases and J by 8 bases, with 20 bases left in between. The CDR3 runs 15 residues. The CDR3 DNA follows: TGCGCCAGCACCCGAGGGGGGGGCGCGGAAGAAAAACTGTTTTTT. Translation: CASTRGGGAEEKLFF.

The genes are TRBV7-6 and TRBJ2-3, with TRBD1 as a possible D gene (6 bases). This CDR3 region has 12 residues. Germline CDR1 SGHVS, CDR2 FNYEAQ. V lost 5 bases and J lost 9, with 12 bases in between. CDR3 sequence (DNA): TGTGCCAGCAGCAAACCAGGGGAAACGCAGTATTTT. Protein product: CASSKPGETQYF.

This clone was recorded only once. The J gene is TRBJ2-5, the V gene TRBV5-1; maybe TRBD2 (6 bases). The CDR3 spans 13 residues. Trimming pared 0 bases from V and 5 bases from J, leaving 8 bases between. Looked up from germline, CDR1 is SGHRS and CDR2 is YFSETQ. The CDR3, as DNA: TGCGCCAGCAGCTTGGGACGGGAGGAGACCCAGTACTTC. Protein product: CASSLGREETQYF.

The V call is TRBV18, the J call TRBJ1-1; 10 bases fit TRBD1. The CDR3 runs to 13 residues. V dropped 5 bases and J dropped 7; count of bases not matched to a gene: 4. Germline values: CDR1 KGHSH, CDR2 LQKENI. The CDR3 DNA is TGTGCCAGCTCATCAGGACAGGGGGATGAAGCTTTCTTT. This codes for CASSSGQGDEAFF.

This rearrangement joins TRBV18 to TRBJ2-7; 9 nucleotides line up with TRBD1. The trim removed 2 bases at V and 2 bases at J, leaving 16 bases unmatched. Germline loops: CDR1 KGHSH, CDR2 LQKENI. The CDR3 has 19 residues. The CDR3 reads CASSPGRDRAPGRTYEQYF. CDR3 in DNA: TGTGCCAGCTCACCAGGTAGGGACAGGGCACCAGGAAGGACCTACGAGCAGTACTTC.

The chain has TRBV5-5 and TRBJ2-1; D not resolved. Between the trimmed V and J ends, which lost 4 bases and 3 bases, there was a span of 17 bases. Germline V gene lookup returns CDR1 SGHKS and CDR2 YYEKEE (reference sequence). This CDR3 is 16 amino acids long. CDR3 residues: CASSLTQLNYYNEQFF. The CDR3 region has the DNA TGTGCCAGCAGCCTCACCCAGCTAAACTACTACAATGAGCAGTTCTTC.

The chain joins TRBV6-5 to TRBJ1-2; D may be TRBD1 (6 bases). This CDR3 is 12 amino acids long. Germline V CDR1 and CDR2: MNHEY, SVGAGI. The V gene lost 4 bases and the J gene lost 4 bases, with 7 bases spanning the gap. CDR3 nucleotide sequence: TGTGCCAGCAGTTCAGGGGCCTATGGCTACACCTTC. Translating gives CASSSGAYGYTF.

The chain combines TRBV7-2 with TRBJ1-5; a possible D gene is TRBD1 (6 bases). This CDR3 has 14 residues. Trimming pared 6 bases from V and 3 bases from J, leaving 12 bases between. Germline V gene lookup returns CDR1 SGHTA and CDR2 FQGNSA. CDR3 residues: CASRKGQVNQPQHF. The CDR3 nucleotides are TGTGCCAGCAGAAAGGGACAAGTCAATCAGCCCCAGCATTTT.

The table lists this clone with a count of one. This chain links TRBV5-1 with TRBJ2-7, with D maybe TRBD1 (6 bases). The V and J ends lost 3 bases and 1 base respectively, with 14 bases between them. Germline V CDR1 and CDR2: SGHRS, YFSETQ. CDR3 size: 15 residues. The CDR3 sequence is CASSSQGPQSYEQYF. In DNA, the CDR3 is TGCGCCAGCAGCTCACAGGGCCCACAATCCTACGAGCAGTACTTC.

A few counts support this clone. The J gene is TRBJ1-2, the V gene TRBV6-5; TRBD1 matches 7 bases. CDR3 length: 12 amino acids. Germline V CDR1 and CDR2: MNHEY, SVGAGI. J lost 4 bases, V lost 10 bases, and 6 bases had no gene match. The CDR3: CATAGTAYGYTF. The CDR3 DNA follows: TGTGCCACCGCGGGGACAGCCTATGGCTACACCTTC.

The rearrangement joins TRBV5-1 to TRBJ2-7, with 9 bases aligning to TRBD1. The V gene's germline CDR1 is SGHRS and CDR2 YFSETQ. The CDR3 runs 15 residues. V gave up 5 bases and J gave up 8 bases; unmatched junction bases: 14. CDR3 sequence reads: CASRGTGSFGRQQYF. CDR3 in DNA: TGCGCCAGCAGAGGGACAGGGTCCTTCGGGAGGCAGCAGTACTTC.

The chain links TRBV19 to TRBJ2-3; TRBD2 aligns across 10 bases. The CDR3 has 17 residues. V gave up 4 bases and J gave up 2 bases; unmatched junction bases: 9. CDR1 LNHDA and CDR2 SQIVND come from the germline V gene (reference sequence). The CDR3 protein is CASSTPGLAIITDTQYF. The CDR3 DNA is TGTGCCAGTAGTACCCCGGGACTAGCGATTATCACAGATACGCAGTATTTT.

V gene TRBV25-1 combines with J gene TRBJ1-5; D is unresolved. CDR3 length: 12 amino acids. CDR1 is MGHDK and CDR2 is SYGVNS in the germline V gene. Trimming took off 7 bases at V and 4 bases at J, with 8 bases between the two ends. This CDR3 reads CASNSGNQPQHF. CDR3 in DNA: TGTGCCAGCAATTCGGGGAATCAGCCCCAGCATTTT.

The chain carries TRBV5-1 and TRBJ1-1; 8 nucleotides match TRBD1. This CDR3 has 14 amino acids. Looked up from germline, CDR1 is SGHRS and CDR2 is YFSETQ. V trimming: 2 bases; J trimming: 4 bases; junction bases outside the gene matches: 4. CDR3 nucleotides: TGCGCCAGCAGCTTACAGGGGGTTTTCACTGAAGCTTTCTTT. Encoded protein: CASSLQGVFTEAFF.